The TCR delta chain under discussion was sequenced for a study of γδ T cells in repeated Plasmodium falciparum infection. Study summary: Sampling occurred at baseline, pre-infection for selected infections, and 21 days post-infection.

Gammadelta T cells were flow-sorted from PBMC into Vgamma9/Vdelta2+ and Vdelta2-negative populations for bulk analysis. This clone appeared many times. Its cognate antigen is unknown. One end of the junction fails to match germline, which may point to a read error. This CDR3 has 23 amino acids. The germline V gene encodes CDR1 TSWWSYY and CDR2 QGS. TRG and TRD sequences were obtained from every sorted gammadelta sample. TCRdb re-called clones from the multiplex PCR reads using CATT. The sample lists tens of thousands of delta-chain clones; more than 0.85% were seen once. Notes on the study in general: Donors in Mali lived in a small rural village, largely one ethnic group.

The material sequenced was gamma-delta T cells from blood. The origin of this receptor is a pool of human donors (malaria-infected and uninfected, not separated). The V gene is TRDV1, the J gene TRDJ1, with TRDD3 matching over 10 bases. The CDR3 bases are TGTGCTCGTGGGGAACTGTCCCTAATATGTAGAAGGGGGATACGCAGGTACACCGATAAACTCATCTTT. Translated, it gives CARGELSLICRRGIRRYTDKLIF.